This T cell receptor (beta chain) derives from a study of CD8+ T cells in alopecia areata. Study details: Tofacitinib ran for 6 to 18 months before 6 months off drug.

Findings and limits, study-wide: Scalp clonality and expanded CD8+ clones among the top 100 showed significant decreases with tofacitinib.

Trimming took off 1 base at V and 0 bases at J, with 9 bases between the two ends. The germline V gene has CDR1 SEHNR and CDR2 FQNEAQ (reference sequence). The CDR3 runs to 16 residues. cDNA reverse transcribed from extracted RNA served as the sequencing template. Data came from immunoSEQ multiplex PCR; TCRdb stores just in-frame clones and leaves some out. The sample holds about 190,000 clones, roughly three fifths seen once. Documented treatment: oral pan-JAK inhibitor, 5-10 mg twice daily. Note on this clone: Its antigen is not known.

This sequence originates from a human donor with alopecia areata. The material was CD4+ T cells sorted from blood, obtained at week 4, from a patient treated with tofacitinib. This chain connects TRBV7-9 to TRBJ1-4; no reliable D call. This CDR3 reads CASSLGQLATNEKLFF. The CDR3, as DNA: TGTGCCAGCAGCTTAGGTCAGCTAGCAACTAATGAAAAACTGTTTTTT.